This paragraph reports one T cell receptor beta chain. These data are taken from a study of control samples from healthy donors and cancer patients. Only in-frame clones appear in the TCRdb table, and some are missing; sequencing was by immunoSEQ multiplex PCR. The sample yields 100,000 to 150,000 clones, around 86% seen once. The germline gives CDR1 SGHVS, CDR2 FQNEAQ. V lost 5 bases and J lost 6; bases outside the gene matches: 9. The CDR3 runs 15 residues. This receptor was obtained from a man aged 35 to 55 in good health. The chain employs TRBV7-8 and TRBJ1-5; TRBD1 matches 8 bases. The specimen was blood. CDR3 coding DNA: TGTGCCAGCAGCAAGGACAGGACAGGGACTCAGCCCCAGCATTTT. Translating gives CASSKDRTGTQPQHF.